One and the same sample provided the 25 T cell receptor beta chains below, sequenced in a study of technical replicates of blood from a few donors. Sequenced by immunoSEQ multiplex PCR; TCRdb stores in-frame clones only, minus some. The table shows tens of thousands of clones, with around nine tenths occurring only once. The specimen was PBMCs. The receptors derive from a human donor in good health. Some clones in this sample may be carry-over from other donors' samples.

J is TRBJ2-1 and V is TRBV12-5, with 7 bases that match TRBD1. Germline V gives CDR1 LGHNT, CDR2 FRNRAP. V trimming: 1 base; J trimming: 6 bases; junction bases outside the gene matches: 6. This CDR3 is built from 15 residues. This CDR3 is CASGLGRAGGNEQFF. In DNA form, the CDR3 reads TGTGCTAGTGGTTTGGGCCGGGCAGGGGGCAATGAGCAGTTCTTC. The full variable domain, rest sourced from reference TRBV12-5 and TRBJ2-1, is DARVTQTPRHKVTEMGQEVTMRCQPILGHNTVFWYRQTMMQGLELLAYFRNRAPLDDSGMPKDRFSAEMPDATLATLKIQPSEPRDSAVYFCASGLGRAGGNEQFFGPGTRLTVL.

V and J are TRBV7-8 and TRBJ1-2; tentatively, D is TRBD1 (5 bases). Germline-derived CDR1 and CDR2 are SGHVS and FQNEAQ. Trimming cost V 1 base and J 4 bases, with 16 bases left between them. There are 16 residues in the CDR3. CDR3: CASSLENPGRSYGYTF. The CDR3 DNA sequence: TGTGCCAGCAGCTTAGAGAATCCAGGGAGGTCCTATGGCTACACCTTC.

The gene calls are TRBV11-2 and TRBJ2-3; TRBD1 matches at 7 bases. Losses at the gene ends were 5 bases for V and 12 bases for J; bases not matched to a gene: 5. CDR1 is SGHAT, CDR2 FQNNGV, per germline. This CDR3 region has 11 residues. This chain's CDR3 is CASSVGTVQYF. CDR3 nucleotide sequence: TGTGCCAGCAGCGTAGGGACAGTACAGTATTTT.

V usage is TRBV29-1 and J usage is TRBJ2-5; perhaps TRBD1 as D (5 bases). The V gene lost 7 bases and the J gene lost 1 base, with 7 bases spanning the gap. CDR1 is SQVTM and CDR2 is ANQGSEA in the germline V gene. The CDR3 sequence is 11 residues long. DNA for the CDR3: TGCAGCGGGGGCGGCCAAGAGACCCAGTACTTC. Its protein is CSGGGQETQYF.

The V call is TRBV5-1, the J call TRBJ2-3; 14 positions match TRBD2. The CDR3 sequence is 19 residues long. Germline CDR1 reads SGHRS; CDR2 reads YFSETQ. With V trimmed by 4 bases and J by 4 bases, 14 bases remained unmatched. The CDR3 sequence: CASSPMTSGGATLADTQYF. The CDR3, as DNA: TGCGCCAGCAGCCCAATGACTAGCGGGGGGGCCACTTTGGCAGATACGCAGTATTTT.

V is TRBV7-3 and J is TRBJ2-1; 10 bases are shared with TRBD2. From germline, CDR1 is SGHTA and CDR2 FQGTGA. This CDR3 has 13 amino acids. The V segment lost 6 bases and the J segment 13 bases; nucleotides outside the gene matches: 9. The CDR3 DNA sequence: TGTGCCAGCAGTAAAGCGGGGGGGGTTGATCAGTTCTTC. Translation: CASSKAGGVDQFF.

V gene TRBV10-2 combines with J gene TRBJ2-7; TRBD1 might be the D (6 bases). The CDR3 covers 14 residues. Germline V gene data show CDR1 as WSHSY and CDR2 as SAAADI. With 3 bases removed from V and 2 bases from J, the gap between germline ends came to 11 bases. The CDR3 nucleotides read TGCGCCAGCAGTGAAGTGGACAGCCCCTACGAGCAGTACTTC. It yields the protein CASSEVDSPYEQYF.

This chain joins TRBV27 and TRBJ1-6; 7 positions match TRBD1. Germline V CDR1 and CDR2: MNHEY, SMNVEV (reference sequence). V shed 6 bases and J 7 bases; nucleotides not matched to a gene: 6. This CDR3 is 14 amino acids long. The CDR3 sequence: CASRDSRGNSPLHF. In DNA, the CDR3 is TGTGCCAGCAGAGATTCCAGGGGGAATTCACCCCTCCACTTT.

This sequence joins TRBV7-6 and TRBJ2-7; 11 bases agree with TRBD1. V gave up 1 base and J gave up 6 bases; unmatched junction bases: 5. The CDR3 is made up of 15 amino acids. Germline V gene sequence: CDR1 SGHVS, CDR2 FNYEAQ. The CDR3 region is CASSLGGTGGVEQYF. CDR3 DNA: TGTGCCAGCAGCTTAGGGGGGACAGGGGGAGTCGAGCAGTACTTC.

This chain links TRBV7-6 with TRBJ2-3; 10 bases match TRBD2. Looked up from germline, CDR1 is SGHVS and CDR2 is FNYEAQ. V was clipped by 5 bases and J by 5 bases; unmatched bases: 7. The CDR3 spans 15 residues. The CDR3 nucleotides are TGTGCCAGCAGCCGAACTAGCGGGGTGGTAGATACGCAGTATTTT. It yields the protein CASSRTSGVVDTQYF.

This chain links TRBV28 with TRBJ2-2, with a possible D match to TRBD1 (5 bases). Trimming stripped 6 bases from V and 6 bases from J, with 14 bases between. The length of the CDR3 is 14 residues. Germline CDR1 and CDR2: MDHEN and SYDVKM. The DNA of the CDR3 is TGTGCCAGCAGCTTGCCTTCAGGGCCCGGGGAGCTGTTTTTT. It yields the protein CASSLPSGPGELFF.

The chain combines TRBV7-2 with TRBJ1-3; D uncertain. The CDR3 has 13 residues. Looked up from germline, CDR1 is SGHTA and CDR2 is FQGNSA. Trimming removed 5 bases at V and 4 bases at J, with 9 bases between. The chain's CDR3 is CASSDSWGNTIYF. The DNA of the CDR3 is TGTGCCAGCAGCGACTCTTGGGGAAACACCATATATTTT.

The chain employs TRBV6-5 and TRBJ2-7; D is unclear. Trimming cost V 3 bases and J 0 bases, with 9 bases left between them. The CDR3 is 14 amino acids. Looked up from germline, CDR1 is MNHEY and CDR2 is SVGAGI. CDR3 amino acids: CASSYNSYSYEQYF. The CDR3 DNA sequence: TGTGCCAGCAGTTATAACAGCTACTCCTACGAGCAGTACTTC.

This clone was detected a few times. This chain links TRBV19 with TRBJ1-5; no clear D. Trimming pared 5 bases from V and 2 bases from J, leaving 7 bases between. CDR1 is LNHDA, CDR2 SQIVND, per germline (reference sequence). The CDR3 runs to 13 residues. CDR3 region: CASSQVGNQPQHF. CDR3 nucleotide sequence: TGTGCCAGTAGTCAGGTCGGCAATCAGCCCCAGCATTTT.

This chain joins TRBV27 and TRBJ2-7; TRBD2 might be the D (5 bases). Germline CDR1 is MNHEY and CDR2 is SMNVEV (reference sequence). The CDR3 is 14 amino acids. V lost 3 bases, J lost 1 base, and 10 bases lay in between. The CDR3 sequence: CASSFGGASYEQYF. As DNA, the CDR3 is TGTGCCAGCAGTTTCGGAGGTGCGTCCTACGAGCAGTACTTC.

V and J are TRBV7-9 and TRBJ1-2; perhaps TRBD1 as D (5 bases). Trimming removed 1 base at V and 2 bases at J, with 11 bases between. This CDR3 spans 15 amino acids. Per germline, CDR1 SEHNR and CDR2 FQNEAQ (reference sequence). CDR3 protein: CASSLVPHRNYGYTF. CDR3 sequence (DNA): TGTGCCAGCAGCTTAGTTCCGCACAGGAACTATGGCTACACCTTC.

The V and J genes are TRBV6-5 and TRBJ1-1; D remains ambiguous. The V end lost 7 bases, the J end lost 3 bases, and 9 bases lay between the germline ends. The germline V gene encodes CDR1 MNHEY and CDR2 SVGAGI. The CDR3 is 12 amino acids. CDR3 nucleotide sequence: TGTGCCAGCACTCGGGGAGACACTGAAGCTTTCTTT. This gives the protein CASTRGDTEAFF.

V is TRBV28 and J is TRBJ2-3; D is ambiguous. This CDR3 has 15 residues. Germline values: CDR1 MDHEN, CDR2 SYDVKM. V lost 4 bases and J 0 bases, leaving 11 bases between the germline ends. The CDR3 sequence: CASSSLVRSTDTQYF. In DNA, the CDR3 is TGTGCCAGCAGTTCCCTTGTGCGCAGCACAGATACGCAGTATTTT.

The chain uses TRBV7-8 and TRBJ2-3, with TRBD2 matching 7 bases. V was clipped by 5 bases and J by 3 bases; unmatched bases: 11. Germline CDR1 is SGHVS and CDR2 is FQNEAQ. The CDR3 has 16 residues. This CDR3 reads CASSRAGGSQTDTQYF. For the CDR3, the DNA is TGTGCCAGCAGCCGAGCCGGCGGGAGTCAGACAGATACGCAGTATTTT. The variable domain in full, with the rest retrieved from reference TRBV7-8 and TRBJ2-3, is GAGVSQSPRYKVAKRGQDVALRCDPISGHVSLFWYQQALGQGPEFLTYFQNEAQLDKSGLPSDRFFAERPEGSVSTLKIQRTQQEDSAVYLCASSRAGGSQTDTQYFGPGTRLTVL.

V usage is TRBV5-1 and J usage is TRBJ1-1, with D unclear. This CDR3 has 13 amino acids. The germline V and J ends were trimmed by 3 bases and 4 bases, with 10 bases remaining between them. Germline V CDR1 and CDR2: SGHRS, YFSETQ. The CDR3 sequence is CASSSSGFTEAFF. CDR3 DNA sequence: TGCGCCAGCAGCTCCTCGGGGTTCACTGAAGCTTTCTTT.

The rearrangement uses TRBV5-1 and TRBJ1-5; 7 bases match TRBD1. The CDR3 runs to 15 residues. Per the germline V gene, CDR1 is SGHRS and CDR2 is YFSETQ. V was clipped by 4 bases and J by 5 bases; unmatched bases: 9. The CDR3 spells CASSTTGRIDQPQHF. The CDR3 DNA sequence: TGCGCCAGCAGCACGACAGGGCGGATAGATCAGCCCCAGCATTTT.

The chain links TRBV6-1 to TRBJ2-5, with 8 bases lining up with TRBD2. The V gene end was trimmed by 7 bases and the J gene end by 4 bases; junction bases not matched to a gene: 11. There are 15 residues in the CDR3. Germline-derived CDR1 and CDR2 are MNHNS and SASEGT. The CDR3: CASTPAAGGSETQYF. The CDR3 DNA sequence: TGTGCCAGCACCCCCGCGGCGGGGGGTTCAGAGACCCAGTACTTC.

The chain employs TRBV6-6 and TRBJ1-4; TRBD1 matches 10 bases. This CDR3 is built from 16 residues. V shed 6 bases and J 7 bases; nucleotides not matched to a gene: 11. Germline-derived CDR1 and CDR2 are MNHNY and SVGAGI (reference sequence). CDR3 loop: CASRIAGTGVGEKLFF. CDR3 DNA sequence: TGTGCCAGCAGAATCGCCGGGACAGGGGTCGGTGAAAAACTGTTTTTT.

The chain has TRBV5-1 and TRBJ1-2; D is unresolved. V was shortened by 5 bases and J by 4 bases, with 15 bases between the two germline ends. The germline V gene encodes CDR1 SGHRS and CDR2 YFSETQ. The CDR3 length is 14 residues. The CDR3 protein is CASSRDGDLYGYTF. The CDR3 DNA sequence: TGCGCCAGCAGTCGGGATGGGGATCTCTATGGCTACACCTTC.

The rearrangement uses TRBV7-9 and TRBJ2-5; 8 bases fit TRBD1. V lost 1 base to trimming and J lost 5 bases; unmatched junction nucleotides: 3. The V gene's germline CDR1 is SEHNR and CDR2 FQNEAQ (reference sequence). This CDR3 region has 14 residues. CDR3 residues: CASSLGQGYETQYF. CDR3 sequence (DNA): TGTGCCAGCAGCTTAGGACAGGGGTACGAGACCCAGTACTTC.